Sequencing of this T cell receptor beta chain was carried out in a study of identical twins. Study-wide results and caveats: Twins' excess sharing was less marked for out-of-frame beta sequences. Memory repertoires lacked the insertion deficit that abundant cord blood beta clonotypes showed.

The CDR3 has 17 amino acids. After removal of 1 base from V and 1 base from J, the junction contained 9 bases not matched to a gene. The germline V gene has CDR1 MGHRA and CDR2 YSYEKL. A universal primer binding site was introduced by template switching. The final cDNA contained unique molecular identifiers. TCRdb ran MiXCR on the 5' RACE reads and lists one entry per CDR3 protein. The sample lists over 200,000 distinct CDR3 sequences, about 11% occurring once. This clonotype was counted only a few times. No antigen is known for it. Sequenced: memory T cells sorted from blood. The sequence derives from a man aged 45 to 65 in good health. V is TRBV4-1 and J is TRBJ2-5, with 7 positions matching TRBD1. In DNA, the CDR3 is TGCGCCAGCAGCCAAGGGACCTGGGACAGAATCCAAGAGACCCAGTACTTC. The encoded protein is CASSQGTWDRIQETQYF.